This entry is about one TCR beta chain. Antigen specificity is unknown. Clones were sequenced by immunoSEQ multiplex PCR, and TCRdb holds only the in-frame ones, with some missing. Of fewer than 30,000 clones in the sample, roughly 90% were seen once. These data are taken from a study of T cells in localized non-small cell lung cancer. The study, taken as a whole, reports: Appearance in adjacent lung was seen for a median 57 of the top 100 tumor clones. Greater blood T cell density accompanied longer overall survival. Owing to sequencing of a solitary tumor region, heterogeneity cannot be discounted. Highest T cell clonality was seen in uninvolved adjacent lung, surpassing that measured in tumor.

The origin of this receptor is a man aged 40 to 70 with stage II lung adenocarcinoma. Sample: PBMCs, taken before any cancer treatment.

This CDR3 reads CASSLGRTARNQYF. DNA of the CDR3: TGCGCCAGCAGCTTGGGCCGGACGGCCCGGAACCAGTACTTC. The rearrangement links TRBV5-1 to TRBJ2-5, with D unclear. Trimming removed 0 bases from V and 10 bases from J, with 16 bases in between. This CDR3 region has 14 residues. CDR1 and CDR2 from the germline V gene are SGHRS and YFSETQ.